This TCR beta chain was identified during a study of T cells in Graves' hyperthyroidism and ophthalmopathy. Duration under 3 months, a NOSPECS grade of at least 4, and a Clinical Activity Score of at least 3 characterized the ophthalmopathy patients. The CDR3 is made up of 14 amino acids. Germline V lookup: CDR1 SQVTM, CDR2 ANQGSEA. After removal of 6 bases from V and 1 base from J, the junction contained 8 bases not matched to a gene. It was RNA transcripts that yielded the amplified TCR beta CDR3 regions. Researchers ran a first-round RT-PCR on the TCR CDR3 using the HTBI primer set. TCRdb passed the multiplex PCR reads through MiXCR, listing each CDR3 protein once. The data hold a few hundred thousand distinct CDR3 sequences, with roughly 18% observed a single time.

This chain joins TRBV29-1 and TRBJ2-5, with 7 bases fitting TRBD1. Sequences were obtained from blood. The TCR sequence derives from a man aged 18 to 29 with Graves' ophthalmopathy. CDR3 loop: CSVVPRGFQETQYF. As DNA, the CDR3 is TGCAGCGTAGTCCCCAGGGGGTTCCAAGAGACCCAGTACTTC. Supplemented by reference TRBV29-1 and TRBJ2-5, the full variable domain reads SAVISQKPSRDICQRGTSLTIQCQVDSQVTMMFWYRQQPGQSLTLIATANQGSEATYESGFVIDKFPISRPNLTFSTLTVSNMSPEDSSIYLCSVVPRGFQETQYFGPGTRLLVL.